This T cell receptor (beta chain) originates from a study of cytomegalovirus exposure and HLA in healthy donors. Overall study context: A later analysis reported the same platform for the 100 to 150 validation repertoires and the roughly 630 first-cohort repertoires.

This CDR3 has 15 amino acids. Germline assignment: CDR1 MNHNS and CDR2 SASEGT. Trimming cost V 1 base and J 6 bases, with 13 bases left between them. About this clone: Its antigen is unknown.

Produced via immunoSEQ multiplex PCR; TCRdb's table is partial and in-frame only. This repertoire shows about 88,000 clones, roughly 84% found once; its top ten account for over 10%. Study findings and constraints: TCR clusters originating in the first cohort tended to co-occur in the 120 validation repertoires, according to a later analysis.

The sample was PBMCs. This sequence joins TRBV6-1 and TRBJ1-5, with a tentative D call TRBD1 (6 bases). The clonotype comes from a woman aged 18-29 years in good health and CMV-seropositive. The CDR3, as DNA: TGTGCCAGCAGTGAAGAGGGCACAGGGCCTCAGCCCCAGCATTTT. Residues: CASSEEGTGPQPQHF.